Presented here are 22 T cell receptor beta chains from one specimen sequenced in a study of cytomegalovirus exposure and HLA in healthy donors. Primers included in the PCR were 60 Vbeta and 13 Jbeta primers. The table came from immunoSEQ multiplex PCR; TCRdb's copy has only in-frame clones and leaves some out. The sample comprises 40,000 or so clones, about 78% of which are singletons, and approximately 3.5% rests with the top ten. The sample was PBMCs. These receptors were collected from a woman aged 25 to 39 in good health and CMV-seronegative.

The chain has TRBV9 and TRBJ2-7; tentative D call: TRBD1 (6 bases). CDR1 is SGDLS, CDR2 YYNGEE, per germline. The V and J ends lost 0 bases and 3 bases respectively, with 19 bases between them. The CDR3 length is 17 residues. The CDR3 DNA sequence: TGTGCCAGCAGCGTAGTCTGCAGGGGTTGGGATTACTACGAGCAGTACTTC. It translates to CASSVVCRGWDYYEQYF.

This rearrangement joins TRBV9 to TRBJ1-1, with a weak D call TRBD1 (5 bases). Germline V lookup: CDR1 SGDLS, CDR2 YYNGEE. This CDR3 has 16 residues. V was shortened by 0 bases and J by 2 bases, with 14 bases between the two germline ends. The CDR3 loop is CASSVASGRTNTEAFF. In DNA, the CDR3 is TGTGCCAGCAGCGTAGCATCAGGGAGGACCAACACTGAAGCTTTCTTT.

The chain joins TRBV6-5 to TRBJ2-1, with 7 bases matching TRBD2. Germline V lookup: CDR1 MNHEY, CDR2 SVGAGI. This CDR3 is 14 amino acids long. Trimming took 6 bases from V and 8 from J; bases not matched to a gene: 10. CDR3 sequence: CASSHVLRGYEQFF. In DNA form, the CDR3 reads TGTGCCAGCAGCCACGTGTTGCGGGGGTATGAGCAGTTCTTC.

This sequence joins TRBV29-1 and TRBJ1-1, with no clear D. CDR1 and CDR2 from the germline V gene are SQVTM and ANQGSEA. This CDR3 contains 13 residues. V lost 7 bases and J 0 bases, leaving 12 bases between the germline ends. CDR3 residues: CSAKPNMNTEAFF. DNA of the CDR3: TGCAGCGCGAAGCCGAATATGAACACTGAAGCTTTCTTT.

The chain is built from TRBV7-9 and TRBJ1-1; a weak D match, TRBD1 (6 bases). The V end lost 5 bases, the J end lost 5 bases, and 18 bases lay between the germline ends. Germline assignment: CDR1 SEHNR and CDR2 FQNEAQ (reference sequence). The CDR3 is 15 amino acids. In DNA, the CDR3 is TGTGCCAGCAGCCCGGACAGAGTCTTCCAAACTGAAGCTTTCTTT. Amino acids: CASSPDRVFQTEAFF.

This clone was seen a single time. This chain joins TRBV5-1 and TRBJ2-5; 7 bases fit TRBD1. Germline values: CDR1 SGHRS, CDR2 YFSETQ. This CDR3 has 15 residues. Trimming took 0 bases from V and 2 from J; bases not matched to a gene: 4. The CDR3 sequence: CASSLGDRSQETQYF. CDR3 coding DNA: TGCGCCAGCAGCTTGGGGGACAGAAGTCAAGAGACCCAGTACTTC.

In its sample, this clone was seen once. The V call is TRBV28, the J call TRBJ2-1; 7 nucleotides match TRBD2. V gave up 3 bases and J gave up 10 bases; unmatched junction bases: 3. CDR3 length: 12 residues. Germline V gene sequence: CDR1 MDHEN, CDR2 SYDVKM. CDR3 sequence (DNA): TGTGCCAGCAGTTTTAGGGGACTAGAGCAGTTCTTC. It codes for CASSFRGLEQFF.

This chain uses TRBV6-1 with TRBJ2-1; D gene uncertain. The CDR3 loop spans 14 amino acids. V was pared by 4 bases and J by 5 bases, with 12 bases between. Germline values: CDR1 MNHNS, CDR2 SASEGT. The CDR3 protein is CASSGQNYNNEQFF. The CDR3 DNA is TGTGCCAGCAGTGGTCAAAACTACAACAATGAGCAGTTCTTC.

The chain is built from TRBV12-5 and TRBJ2-2; no clear D gene. V was shortened by 1 base and J by 5 bases, with 8 bases between the two germline ends. This CDR3 has 14 amino acids. CDR1 and CDR2 (germline): LGHNT, FRNRAP. CDR3 protein: CASGLAPGTGELFF. The DNA of the CDR3 is TGTGCTAGTGGTTTGGCCCCCGGTACCGGGGAGCTGTTTTTT. The variable domain in full, with the rest retrieved from reference TRBV12-5 and TRBJ2-2, is DARVTQTPRHKVTEMGQEVTMRCQPILGHNTVFWYRQTMMQGLELLAYFRNRAPLDDSGMPKDRFSAEMPDATLATLKIQPSEPRDSAVYFCASGLAPGTGELFFGEGSRLTVL.

The chain joins TRBV4-2 to TRBJ1-5; 8 positions agree with TRBD1. The germline V gene has CDR1 LGHNA and CDR2 YNFKEQ. Unmatched junction bases numbered 12, after V lost 4 bases and J lost 7 bases. This CDR3 spans 16 amino acids. Here the CDR3 DNA reads TGTGCCAGCAGCCCCCGGACAGGGATCGGGTGGCAGCCCCAGCATTTT. This translates into CASSPRTGIGWQPQHF.

This chain connects TRBV10-2 to TRBJ1-6, with D unresolved. V was shortened by 0 bases and J by 14 bases, with 14 bases between the two germline ends. CDR1 is WSHSY and CDR2 is SAAADI in the germline V gene. The CDR3 runs 14 residues. CDR3 region: CASSESGGSRTLHF. CDR3 sequence (DNA): TGCGCCAGCAGTGAGTCGGGAGGATCCCGAACCCTCCACTTT.

This clone turned up a few times. The chain combines TRBV27 with TRBJ2-5; tentatively, D is TRBD2 (6 bases). The DNA end favors TRBJ2-7, so the J call may be wrong. The CDR3 has 13 amino acids. Germline loops: CDR1 MNHEY, CDR2 SMNVEV (reference sequence). CDR3: CASSSWEDYEQYF. CDR3 nucleotide sequence: TGTGCCAGCAGTTCTTGGGAGGACTACGAGCAGTACTTC.

The V call is TRBV10-2, the J call TRBJ2-1, with 9 bases matching TRBD2. Looked up from germline, CDR1 is WSHSY and CDR2 is SAAADI. The V gene end was trimmed by 6 bases and the J gene end by 4 bases; junction bases not matched to a gene: 7. The CDR3 extends over 15 amino acids. In DNA, the CDR3 is TGCGCCAGCAGGGTAGCGGGAGTCGTATACAATGAGCAGTTCTTC. Amino acid sequence: CASRVAGVVYNEQFF.

The chain has TRBV6-5 and TRBJ1-1; no reliable D call. Trimming took off 4 bases at V and 3 bases at J, with 6 bases between the two ends. The CDR3 sequence is 12 residues long. The germline V gene has CDR1 MNHEY and CDR2 SVGAGI. This CDR3 is CASSSLDTEAFF. In DNA, the CDR3 is TGTGCCAGCAGTTCCCTAGACACTGAAGCTTTCTTT.

The chain couples TRBV10-3 to TRBJ2-7; 10 bases agree with TRBD2. The V and J ends lost 4 bases and 2 bases, in that order; junction bases with no gene match: 8. The V gene's germline CDR1 is ENHRY and CDR2 SYGVKD. The CDR3 totals 16 residues. In nucleotides, the CDR3 is TGTGCCATCAGTGGCGGATCTAGCGGGGGCACCTACGAGCAGTACTTC. Protein sequence: CAISGGSSGGTYEQYF.

The chain links TRBV5-1 to TRBJ1-1; D is possibly TRBD1 (6 bases). Trimming shortened V by 4 bases and J by 4 bases, and 14 bases separated the two germline ends. The CDR3 is 14 amino acids. Germline CDR1 SGHRS, CDR2 YFSETQ. CDR3 sequence (DNA): TGCGCCAGCAGCGTGGACCGGACAGCCACTGAAGCTTTCTTT. Amino acids: CASSVDRTATEAFF.

The table lists this clone with a count of one. V gene TRBV5-1 combines with J gene TRBJ2-7; D may be TRBD2 (6 bases). Trimming took 5 bases from V and 7 from J, leaving 10 bases between them. CDR1 and CDR2 (germline): SGHRS, YFSETQ. The CDR3 extends over 11 amino acids. The CDR3 here is CASRGGVEQYF. The CDR3 coding sequence is TGCGCCAGCAGGGGCGGGGTAGAGCAGTACTTC.

This rearrangement joins TRBV9 to TRBJ1-2; D is ambiguous. The V gene lost 0 bases and the J gene lost 2 bases, with 14 bases spanning the gap. CDR3 length: 16 residues. Germline V CDR1 and CDR2: SGDLS, YYNGEE. Here the CDR3 reads CASSVAPDGLNYGYTF. DNA for the CDR3: TGTGCCAGCAGCGTAGCACCGGACGGACTAAACTATGGCTACACCTTC.

The chain couples TRBV5-1 to TRBJ1-1; D unclear. V was trimmed by 4 bases and J by 3 bases, leaving 13 bases between them. The CDR3 loop spans 14 amino acids. Germline V gene lookup returns CDR1 SGHRS and CDR2 YFSETQ. The DNA of the CDR3 is TGCGCCAGCAGCCTTACCGGGCGGGACACTGAAGCTTTCTTT. Translating gives CASSLTGRDTEAFF.

This chain connects TRBV30 to TRBJ1-3; the D is unclear. V was clipped by 4 bases and J by 2 bases, with 9 bases between them. CDR3 length: 13 residues. Germline CDR1 is GTSNPN and CDR2 is SVGIG (reference sequence). The CDR3 here is CAWMTGTGNTIYF. The CDR3 DNA follows: TGTGCCTGGATGACGGGTACTGGAAACACCATATATTTT.

The chain uses TRBV30 and TRBJ1-4; D gene uncertain. V lost 2 bases and J lost 7, with 11 bases in between. This CDR3 is built from 13 residues. The germline V gene encodes CDR1 GTSNPN and CDR2 SVGIG (reference sequence). The CDR3 region is CAWSSPSGEKLFF. CDR3 in DNA: TGTGCCTGGAGTTCCCCATCGGGTGAAAAACTGTTTTTT. The full variable domain, with the rest looked up from reference TRBV30 and TRBJ1-4, is SQTIHQWPATLVQPVGSPLSLECTVEGTSNPNLYWYRQAAGRGLQLLFYSVGIGQISSEVPQNLSASRPQDRQFILSSKKLLLSDSGFYLCAWSSPSGEKLFFGSGTQLSVL.

The gene calls are TRBV30 and TRBJ2-7; 11 bases fit TRBD2. V shed 8 bases, J shed 6 bases, and the junction held 12 bases outside the gene matches. Germline-derived CDR1 and CDR2 are GTSNPN and SVGIG (reference sequence). The CDR3 runs to 14 residues. The CDR3 nucleotides are TGTGCCCCCCTTAGCGGGGGGGGCGATTCCGAGCAGTACTTC. Translated, it gives CAPLSGGGDSEQYF.